One sample yielded the 13 T cell receptor beta chains listed below, sequenced in a study of vaccination effects on CD4 cells after COVID-19. Here immunoSEQ multiplex PCR was the method, and the copy in TCRdb shows in-frame clones only, minus some. The repertoire holds under 40,000 clones, with about 80% as singletons. These receptors have no identified antigens. Pools of viral peptides were used by the ViraFEST assay to expand antigen-specific CD4+ T cells ahead of sequencing. Cultured cells yielded isolated CD4+ T cells after more than nine days. BNT162b2 vaccine or mRNA-1273 vaccine was given to participants in two doses. This material consisted of CD4+ T cells from PBMCs cultured with HCoV-NL63 spike peptides, taken after COVID-19 vaccination. The receptors originated from a human donor who received a COVID-19 vaccine. Some clones in this sample may be carry-over from other donors' samples.

The rearrangement uses TRBV6-5 and TRBJ1-1; the match to TRBD1 covers 7 bases. J gave up 1 base and V 5 bases, and 7 bases lay outside the gene matches. The CDR3 loop spans 15 amino acids. CDR1 is MNHEY and CDR2 is SVGAGI in the germline V gene. CDR3 residues: CASSKLGQWNTEAFF. Written as DNA, the CDR3 is TGTGCCAGCAGTAAGCTGGGACAGTGGAACACTGAAGCTTTCTTT.

The chain links TRBV6-2 or TRBV6-3 to TRBJ1-1, with 11 positions matching TRBD1. This CDR3 is built from 17 residues. The V and J ends lost 2 bases and 4 bases, in that order; junction bases with no gene match: 9. Germline CDR1 and CDR2: MNHEY and SVGEGT. CDR3 DNA: TGTGCCAGCAGTTACGGACAGGGGGCGTTACGTTCCACTGAAGCTTTCTTT. It encodes CASSYGQGALRSTEAFF.

CDR3 nucleotide sequence: TGTGCCAGCAGTTTTTTAATCAATGAAAAACTGTTTTTT. Its translation is CASSFLINEKLFF. The chain joins TRBV28 to TRBJ1-4; D is undetermined. The V end lost 3 bases, the J end lost 5 bases, and 7 bases lay between the germline ends. CDR3 length: 13 residues. Germline CDR1 is MDHEN and CDR2 is SYDVKM.

This clone was seen only once. V gene TRBV24-1 combines with J gene TRBJ2-5; tentative D call: TRBD2 (7 bases). V was trimmed by 6 bases and J by 4 bases, leaving 11 bases between them. The CDR3 runs 13 residues. Germline V gene lookup returns CDR1 KGHDR and CDR2 SFDVKD. CDR3 region: CATSRGGGETQYF. The CDR3 DNA reads TGTGCCACCAGTCGAGGGGGGGGAGAGACCCAGTACTTC.

This chain's CDR3 is CASSQSLSGANVLTF. The CDR3 DNA is TGTGCCAGCAGTCAGAGTCTCTCTGGGGCCAACGTCCTGACTTTC. The J gene is TRBJ2-6, the V gene TRBV27; D remains unclear. CDR1 is MNHEY and CDR2 is SMNVEV in the germline V gene (reference sequence). Deletions cut 5 bases from V and 0 bases from J, with 8 bases between. The CDR3 loop spans 15 amino acids. Full variable domain (rest looked up from reference TRBV27 and TRBJ2-6): EAQVTQNPRYLITVTGKKLTVTCSQNMNHEYMSWYRQDPGLGLRQIYYSMNVEVTDKGDVPEGYKVSRKEKRNFPLILESPSPNQTSLYFCASSQSLSGANVLTFGAGSRLTVL.

The V and J genes are TRBV6-2 or TRBV6-3 and TRBJ1-5; 7 nucleotides match TRBD1. Germline trimming cut 0 bases from V and 3 bases from J; bases unmatched to any gene: 11. The CDR3 extends over 18 amino acids. Germline assignment: CDR1 MNHEY and CDR2 SVGEGT. Here the CDR3 reads CASSYSPRDRVDNQPQHF. The CDR3 region has the DNA TGTGCCAGCAGTTACTCACCTAGGGACAGAGTCGACAATCAGCCCCAGCATTTT.

The chain recombines TRBV24-1 with TRBJ1-6; a possible D gene is TRBD1 (5 bases). CDR1 and CDR2 (germline): KGHDR, SFDVKD. V was shortened by 2 bases and J by 13 bases, with 17 bases between the two germline ends. The CDR3 sequence is 15 residues long. CDR3 sequence: CATSDSRQPGKPLHF. The DNA of the CDR3 is TGTGCCACCAGTGATTCCAGACAGCCGGGAAAGCCCCTCCACTTT.

The chain carries TRBV5-4 and TRBJ1-2, with a weak D call TRBD1 (5 bases). Germline V gene lookup returns CDR1 SGHNT and CDR2 YYREEE (reference sequence). The CDR3 runs to 15 residues. Trimming left V 0 bases short and J 4 bases short, with 13 bases between. CDR3 in DNA: TGTGCCAGCAGCTTGGATGGCAGGGAGAGCTATGGCTACACCTTC. Its translation: CASSLDGRESYGYTF.

This chain joins TRBV5-1 and TRBJ1-6; D is unresolved. Germline V gene sequence: CDR1 SGHRS, CDR2 YFSETQ. The CDR3 has 14 amino acids. V was cut by 2 bases and J by 6 bases, with 9 bases left in between. CDR3 in amino acids: CASSLGEINSPLHF. The CDR3 DNA reads TGCGCCAGCAGCTTAGGAGAAATTAATTCACCCCTCCACTTT.

The J gene is TRBJ1-6, the V gene TRBV6-1, with 8 bases aligning to TRBD1. V shed 2 bases and J 10 bases; nucleotides not matched to a gene: 10. The length of the CDR3 is 16 residues. The germline V gene has CDR1 MNHNS and CDR2 SASEGT. The CDR3: CASSEMVTGDGSPLHF. Here the CDR3 DNA reads TGTGCCAGCAGTGAAATGGTGACAGGGGATGGGTCACCCCTCCACTTT.

The chain joins TRBV14 to TRBJ2-7; 8 bases fit TRBD1. V lost 6 bases to trimming and J lost 3 bases; unmatched junction nucleotides: 10. The germline CDR1 and CDR2 sequences are SGHDN and FVKESK. CDR3 length equals 15 residues. CDR3 coding DNA: TGTGCCAGCAGTTACGGACAGGGCCGCTTCTACGAGCAGTACGTC. Translating it yields CASSYGQGRFYEQYV.

V gene TRBV11-3 combines with J gene TRBJ2-4; possibly TRBD2 for D (6 bases). Trimming took off 3 bases at V and 15 bases at J, with 12 bases between the two ends. This CDR3 has 11 residues. Looked up from germline, CDR1 is SGHNT and CDR2 is YENEEA. In DNA form, the CDR3 reads TGTGCCAGCAGCTTGGGGGGAAGTTTGTACTTC. Translated, it gives CASSLGGSLYF. The entire variable domain, with the rest obtained from reference TRBV11-3 and TRBJ2-4, is as follows: EAGVVQSPRYKIIEKKQPVAFWCNPISGHNTLYWYLQNLGQGPELLIRYENEEAVDDSQLPKDRFSAERLKGVDSTLKIQPAELGDSAVYLCASSLGGSLYFGAGTRLSVL.

The rearrangement joins TRBV12-3 or TRBV12-4 to TRBJ2-2; no clear D. This CDR3 has 13 residues. Trimming stripped 5 bases from V and 3 bases from J, with 7 bases between. CDR3 bases: TGTGCCAGCAGTCCTGAGTACACCGGGGAGCTGTTTTTT. Translation gives CASSPEYTGELFF.